Detailed here is one T cell receptor (beta chain). Its antigen is still unknown. CD45RO-negative, CCR7-selected cells formed the naive CD8 fraction, which excluded terminally differentiated effector memory CD45RA+ cells. There were only Caucasian adults among the donors, and all lived in Nashville, Tennessee. Using immunoSEQ multiplex PCR, the repertoire was profiled, and TCRdb retains in-frame clones only, with some absent. The sample contains nearly 2 million clones, about 95% of which appear only once. This sample stems from a study of shared clonotypes between healthy human individuals. Study conclusions and caveats: Clonotypes that were shared across a few donors made up 4.5% to 5% of naive CD4 clonotypes.

This TCR was sampled from a man aged 18 to 30 in good health. The sequenced sample consisted of naive CD8+ T cells sorted from blood.

The CDR3 coding sequence is TGTGCCAGCAGCTTAGCGGCGGGGTCGAACGATGAGCAGTTCTTC. It specifies CASSLAAGSNDEQFF. The gene calls are TRBV7-9 and TRBJ2-1; TRBD2 is a possible D gene (6 bases). CDR3 length equals 15 residues. In germline, CDR1 is SEHNR, CDR2 FQNEAQ (reference sequence). V gave up 0 bases and J gave up 8 bases, with 14 bases separating them. The entire variable domain, with the rest obtained from reference TRBV7-9 and TRBJ2-1, is as follows: DTGVSQNPRHKITKRGQNVTFRCDPISEHNRLYWYRQTLGQGPEFLTYFQNEAQLEKSRLLSDRFSAERPKGSFSTLEIQRTEQGDSAMYLCASSLAAGSNDEQFFGPGTRLTVL.